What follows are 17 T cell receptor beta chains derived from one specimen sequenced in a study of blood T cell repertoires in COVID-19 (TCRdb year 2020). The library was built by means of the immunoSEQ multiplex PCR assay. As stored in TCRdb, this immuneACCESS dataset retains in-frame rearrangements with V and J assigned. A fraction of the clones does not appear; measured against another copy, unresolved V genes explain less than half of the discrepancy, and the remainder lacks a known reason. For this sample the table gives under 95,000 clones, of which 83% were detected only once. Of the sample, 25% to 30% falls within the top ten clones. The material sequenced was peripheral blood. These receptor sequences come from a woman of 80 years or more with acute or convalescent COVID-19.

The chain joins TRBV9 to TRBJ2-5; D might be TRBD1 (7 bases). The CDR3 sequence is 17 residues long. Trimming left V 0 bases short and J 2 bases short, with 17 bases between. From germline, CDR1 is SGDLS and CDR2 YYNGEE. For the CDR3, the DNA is TGTGCCAGCAGCGTAGGTGCCCAACAGGGGACTCAAGAGACCCAGTACTTC. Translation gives CASSVGAQQGTQETQYF.

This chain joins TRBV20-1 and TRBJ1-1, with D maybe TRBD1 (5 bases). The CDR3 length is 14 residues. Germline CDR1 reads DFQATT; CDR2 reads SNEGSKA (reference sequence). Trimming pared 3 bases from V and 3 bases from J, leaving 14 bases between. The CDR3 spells CSASKGGADTEAFF. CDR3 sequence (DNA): TGCAGTGCTAGTAAGGGAGGGGCCGACACTGAAGCTTTCTTT.

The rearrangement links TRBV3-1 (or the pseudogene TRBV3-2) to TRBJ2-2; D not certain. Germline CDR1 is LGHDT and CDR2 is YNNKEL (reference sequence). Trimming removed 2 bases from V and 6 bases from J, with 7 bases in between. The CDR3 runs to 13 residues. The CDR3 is CASSQLVPGELFF. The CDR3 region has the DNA TGTGCCAGCAGCCAACTTGTTCCCGGGGAGCTGTTTTTT.

The CDR3 nucleotides read TGTGCCAGCAGCCTTACCTACGCGTCAGGACGGACAGGGACTAGCAAGGCCGGGGAGCTGTTTTTT. This translates into CASSLTYASGRTGTSKAGELFF. J is TRBJ2-2 and V is TRBV28, with D perhaps TRBD2 (9 bases). The CDR3 is 22 amino acids. Germline CDR1 is MDHEN and CDR2 is SYDVKM. The ends were cut back, 6 bases at V and 6 bases at J, with 38 bases in the middle.

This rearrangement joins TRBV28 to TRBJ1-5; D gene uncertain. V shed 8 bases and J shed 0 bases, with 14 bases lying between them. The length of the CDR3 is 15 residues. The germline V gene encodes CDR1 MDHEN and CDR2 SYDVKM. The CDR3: CASSTGSYSNQPQHF. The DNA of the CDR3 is TGTGCCAGCTCTACCGGGTCATATAGCAATCAGCCCCAGCATTTT.

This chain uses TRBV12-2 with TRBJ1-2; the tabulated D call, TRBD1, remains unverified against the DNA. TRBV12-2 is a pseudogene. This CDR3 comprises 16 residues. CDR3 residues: CASRLAQPDRAYGYTF. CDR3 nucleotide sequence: TGTGCAAGTCGCTTAGCGCAGCCGGACAGGGCCTATGGCTACACCTTC.

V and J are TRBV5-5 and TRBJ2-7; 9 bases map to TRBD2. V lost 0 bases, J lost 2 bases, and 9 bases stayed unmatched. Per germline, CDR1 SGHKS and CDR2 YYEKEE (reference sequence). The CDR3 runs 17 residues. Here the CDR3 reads CASSLAVLAGAPYEQYF. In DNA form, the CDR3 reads TGTGCCAGCAGCTTGGCCGTACTAGCGGGCGCGCCCTACGAGCAGTACTTC.

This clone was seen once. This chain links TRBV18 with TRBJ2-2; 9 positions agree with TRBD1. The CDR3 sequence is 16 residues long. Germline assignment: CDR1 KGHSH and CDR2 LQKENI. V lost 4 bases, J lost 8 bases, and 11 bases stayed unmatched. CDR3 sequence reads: CASSRAGTGPIGELFF. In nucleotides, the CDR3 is TGTGCCAGCTCACGGGCCGGGACAGGGCCGATTGGGGAGCTGTTTTTT.

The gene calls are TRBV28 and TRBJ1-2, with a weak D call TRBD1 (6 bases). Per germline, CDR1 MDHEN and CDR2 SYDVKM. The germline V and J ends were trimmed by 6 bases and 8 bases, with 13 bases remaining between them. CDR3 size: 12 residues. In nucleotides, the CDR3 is TGTGCCAGCAGCTCCGGGACAAACGGCTACACCTTC. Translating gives CASSSGTNGYTF.

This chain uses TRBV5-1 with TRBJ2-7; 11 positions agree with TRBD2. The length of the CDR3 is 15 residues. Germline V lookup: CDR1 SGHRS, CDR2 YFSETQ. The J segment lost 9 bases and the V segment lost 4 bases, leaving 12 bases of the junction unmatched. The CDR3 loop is CASSPGVAGGYLQYF. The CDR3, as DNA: TGCGCCAGCAGCCCGGGGGTAGCGGGAGGGTACTTGCAGTACTTC.

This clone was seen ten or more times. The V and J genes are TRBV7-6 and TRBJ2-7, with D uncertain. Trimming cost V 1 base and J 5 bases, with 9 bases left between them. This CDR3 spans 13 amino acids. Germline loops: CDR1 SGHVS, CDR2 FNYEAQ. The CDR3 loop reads CASSLGQANEQYF. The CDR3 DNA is TGTGCCAGCAGCTTAGGTCAGGCGAACGAGCAGTACTTC.

The CDR3 bases are TGTGCCACCAGTGCCCGCGGGGCAGGGAACAATGAGCAGTTCTTC. It encodes CATSARGAGNNEQFF. The genes are TRBV24-1 and TRBJ2-1; the D gene is possibly TRBD2 (6 bases). CDR1 and CDR2 from the germline V gene are KGHDR and SFDVKD. The CDR3 has 15 amino acids. V was trimmed by 5 bases and J by 5 bases, leaving 15 bases between them.

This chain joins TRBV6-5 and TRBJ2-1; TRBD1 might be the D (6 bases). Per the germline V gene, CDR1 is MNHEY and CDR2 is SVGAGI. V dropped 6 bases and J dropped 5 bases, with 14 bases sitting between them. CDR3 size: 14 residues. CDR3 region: CASSLAAGDNEQFF. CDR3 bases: TGTGCCAGCAGCCTTGCAGCAGGGGACAATGAGCAGTTCTTC.

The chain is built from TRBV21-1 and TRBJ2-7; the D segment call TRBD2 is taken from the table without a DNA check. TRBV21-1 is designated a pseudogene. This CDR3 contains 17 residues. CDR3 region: CASNTGTSGRHSYEQYF. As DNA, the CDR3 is TGTGCCAGCAACACCGGGACTAGCGGCCGCCACTCCTACGAGCAGTACTTC.

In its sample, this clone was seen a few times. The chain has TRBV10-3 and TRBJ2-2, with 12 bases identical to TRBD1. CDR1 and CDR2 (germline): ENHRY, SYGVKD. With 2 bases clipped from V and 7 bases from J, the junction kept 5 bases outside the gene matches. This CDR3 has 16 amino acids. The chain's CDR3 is CAISEHGTGGVGELFF. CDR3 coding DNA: TGTGCCATCAGTGAGCACGGGACAGGGGGCGTCGGGGAGCTGTTTTTT.

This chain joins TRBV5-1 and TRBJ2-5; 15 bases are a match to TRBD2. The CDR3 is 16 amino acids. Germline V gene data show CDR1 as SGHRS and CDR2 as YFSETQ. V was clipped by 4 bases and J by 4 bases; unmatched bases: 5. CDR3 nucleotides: TGCGCCAGCAGCCATCCGGGACTAGCGGGAGGAGAGACCCAGTACTTC. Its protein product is CASSHPGLAGGETQYF. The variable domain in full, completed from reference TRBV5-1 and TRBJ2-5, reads KAGVTQTPRYLIKTRGQQVTLSCSPISGHRSVSWYQQTPGQGLQFLFEYFSETQRNKGNFPGRFSGRQFSNSRSEMNVSTLELGDSALYLCASSHPGLAGGETQYFGPGTRLLVL.

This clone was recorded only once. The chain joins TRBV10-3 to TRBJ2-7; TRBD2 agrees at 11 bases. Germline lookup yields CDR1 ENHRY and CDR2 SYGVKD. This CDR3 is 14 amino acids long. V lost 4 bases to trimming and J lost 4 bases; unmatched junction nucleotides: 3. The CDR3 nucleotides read TGTGCCATCAGTGGCACTAGCGGGAGATACGAGCAGTACTTC. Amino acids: CAISGTSGRYEQYF.